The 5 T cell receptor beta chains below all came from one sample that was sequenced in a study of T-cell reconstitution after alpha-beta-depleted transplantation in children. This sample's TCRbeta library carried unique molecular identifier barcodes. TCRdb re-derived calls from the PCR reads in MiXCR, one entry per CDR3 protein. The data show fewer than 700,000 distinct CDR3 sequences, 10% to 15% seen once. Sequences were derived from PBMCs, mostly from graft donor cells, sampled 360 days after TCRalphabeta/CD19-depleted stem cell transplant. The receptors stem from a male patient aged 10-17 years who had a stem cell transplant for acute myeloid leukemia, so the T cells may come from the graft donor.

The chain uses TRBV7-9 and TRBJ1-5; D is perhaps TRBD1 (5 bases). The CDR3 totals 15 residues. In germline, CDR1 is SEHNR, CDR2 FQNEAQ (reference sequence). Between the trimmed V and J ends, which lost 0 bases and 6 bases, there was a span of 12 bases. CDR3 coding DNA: TGTGCCAGCAGCTTAGCGGCAGGGCTCGGTCAGCCCCAGCATTTT. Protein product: CASSLAAGLGQPQHF.

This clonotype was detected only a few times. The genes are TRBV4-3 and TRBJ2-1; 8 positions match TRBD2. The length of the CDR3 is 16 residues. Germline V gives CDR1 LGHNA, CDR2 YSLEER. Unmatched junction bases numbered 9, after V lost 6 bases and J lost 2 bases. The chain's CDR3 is CASRDTSGGPYNEQFF. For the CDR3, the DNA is TGCGCCAGCAGGGATACTAGCGGAGGTCCCTACAATGAGCAGTTCTTC.

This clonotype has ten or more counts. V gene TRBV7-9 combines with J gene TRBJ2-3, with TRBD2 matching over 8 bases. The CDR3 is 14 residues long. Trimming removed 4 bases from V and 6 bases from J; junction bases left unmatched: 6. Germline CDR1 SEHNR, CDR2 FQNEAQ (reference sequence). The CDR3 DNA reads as TGTGCCAGCAGCTGGGGACTAGAAGTGGATACGCAGTATTTT. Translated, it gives CASSWGLEVDTQYF.

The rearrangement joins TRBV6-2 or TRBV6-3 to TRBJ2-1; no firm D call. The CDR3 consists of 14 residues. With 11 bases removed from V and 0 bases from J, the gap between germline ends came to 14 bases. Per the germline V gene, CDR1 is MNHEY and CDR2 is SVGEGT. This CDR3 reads CAASRVPSYNEQFF. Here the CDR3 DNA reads TGTGCCGCCTCCCGGGTCCCCTCCTACAATGAGCAGTTCTTC.

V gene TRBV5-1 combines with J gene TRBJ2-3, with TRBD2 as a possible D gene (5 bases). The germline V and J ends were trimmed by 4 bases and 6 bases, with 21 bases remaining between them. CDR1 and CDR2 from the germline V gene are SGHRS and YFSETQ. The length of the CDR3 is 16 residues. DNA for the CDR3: TGCGCCAGCAGCGATGCTAGGCTAGCCTTCTCCGATACGCAGTATTTT. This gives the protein CASSDARLAFSDTQYF.